These 18 T cell receptor beta chains originate from one sample sequenced in a study of blood T cells in healthy people across ages. With a J-beta primer mix and a sample-barcoded 5' primer, a second PCR ran about 7 to 11 cycles. TCRdb processed the 5' RACE reads anew with MiXCR; each CDR3 protein has one entry. The sample carries 600,000 or so distinct CDR3 sequences, around 21% recorded once. The sample consisted of blood. The receptors were gathered from a man between 65 and 80 years old in good health.

The J gene is TRBJ2-2, the V gene TRBV7-2; TRBD2 is a possible D gene (6 bases). This CDR3 is 15 amino acids long. CDR1 SGHTA and CDR2 FQGNSA come from the germline V gene. V dropped 5 bases and J dropped 4 bases, with 14 bases sitting between them. CDR3 in DNA: TGTGCCAGCAGCCTCCGGGACTTAACCACCGGGGAGCTGTTTTTT. Residues: CASSLRDLTTGELFF.

In its sample, this clonotype was seen a few times. V usage is TRBV7-8 and J usage is TRBJ2-1; 11 nucleotides match TRBD2. Germline CDR1 reads SGHVS; CDR2 reads FQNEAQ. This CDR3 region has 15 residues. The ends lost 5 bases at V and 12 bases at J; junction bases unmatched: 12. The chain's CDR3 is CASSGGTSGRMRQFF. The CDR3 nucleotides read TGTGCCAGCAGCGGAGGGACTAGCGGTAGAATGAGGCAGTTCTTC.

This clonotype was recorded a few times. The chain links TRBV7-8 to TRBJ2-1; tentatively, D is TRBD2 (5 bases). With the DNA end fitting TRBJ2-7 better, the J assignment may be wrong. The CDR3 extends over 15 amino acids. Germline V CDR1 and CDR2: SGHVS, FQNEAQ. The CDR3 nucleotides are TGTGCCAGCAGCTTAGAGAAAAGCGGTACCTACGAGCAGTACTTC. The encoded protein is CASSLEKSGTYEQYF.

This clonotype turned up a few times. The rearrangement uses TRBV14 and TRBJ2-7, with 7 bases matching TRBD2. The CDR3 runs 14 residues. The germline gives CDR1 SGHDN, CDR2 FVKESK. J gave up 6 bases and V 2 bases, and 7 bases lay outside the gene matches. The CDR3 region has the DNA TGTGCCAGCAGCCAATCACTAGCGAGGGGCGAGCAGTACTTC. Translating gives CASSQSLARGEQYF.

This clonotype was observed a handful of times. The V and J genes are TRBV7-9 and TRBJ2-1; 14 bases fit TRBD2. V was pared by 5 bases and J by 2 bases, with 5 bases of the junction left unmatched. The CDR3 is made up of 17 amino acids. The V gene's germline CDR1 is SEHNR and CDR2 FQNEAQ (reference sequence). The chain's CDR3 is CASSARTSGRTYNEQFF. In DNA, the CDR3 is TGTGCCAGCAGCGCGCGGACTAGCGGGAGGACCTACAATGAGCAGTTCTTC.

CDR3 region: CASSSQGGLHSYEQYF. As DNA, the CDR3 is TGTGCCAGCAGTTCACAGGGCGGGCTCCACTCCTACGAGCAGTACTTC. The V gene is TRBV27, the J gene TRBJ2-7; TRBD1 might be the D (6 bases). The CDR3 has 16 amino acids. V lost 4 bases and J lost 0, with 16 bases in between. Per germline, CDR1 MNHEY and CDR2 SMNVEV (reference sequence).

This clonotype was counted only a few times. The chain joins TRBV3-1 to TRBJ2-5; 10 bases are shared with TRBD2. Trimming cost V 3 bases and J 3 bases; bases outside gene matches: 7. CDR3 length: 16 residues. Germline V lookup: CDR1 LGHDT, CDR2 YNNKEL (reference sequence). The CDR3 is CASSHRTSGIKETQYF. The DNA for the CDR3 is TGTGCCAGCAGCCATAGGACTAGCGGTATTAAAGAGACCCAGTACTTC.

This clonotype occurred many times. This chain uses TRBV9 with TRBJ1-1; weak D call: TRBD1 (5 bases). Germline CDR1 reads SGDLS; CDR2 reads YYNGEE. This CDR3 has 17 amino acids. Trimming left V 3 bases short and J 0 bases short, with 18 bases between. The CDR3 protein is CASSAWGDPSMNTEAFF. The CDR3 region has the DNA TGTGCCAGCAGCGCGTGGGGGGACCCATCGATGAACACTGAAGCTTTCTTT.

Only a few counts were recorded for this clonotype. The V and J genes are TRBV7-2 and TRBJ2-3; D might be TRBD1 (6 bases). Trimming stripped 6 bases from V and 7 bases from J, with 17 bases between. CDR1 is SGHTA and CDR2 is FQGNSA in the germline V gene. This CDR3 is 14 amino acids long. The chain's CDR3 is CASRPTGTQNTQYF. The CDR3 bases are TGTGCCAGCAGGCCTACCGGGACACAAAATACGCAGTATTTT.

V usage is TRBV20-1 and J usage is TRBJ2-3; 11 bases align to TRBD2. Germline trimming cut 0 bases from V and 4 bases from J; bases unmatched to any gene: 12. Germline V lookup: CDR1 DFQATT, CDR2 SNEGSKA (reference sequence). The CDR3 is 18 residues long. CDR3 amino acids: CSARDPHTSGSRADTQYF. In nucleotides, the CDR3 is TGCAGTGCTAGAGATCCCCACACTAGCGGGAGTAGGGCAGATACGCAGTATTTT.

The chain joins TRBV28 to TRBJ1-2, with D possibly matching TRBD1 (5 bases). This CDR3 comprises 14 residues. Trimming stripped 1 base from V and 3 bases from J, with 9 bases between. Per germline, CDR1 MDHEN and CDR2 SYDVKM. In nucleotides, the CDR3 is TGTGCCAGCAGTTTATCCGGACAAGACTATGGCTACACCTTC. Its translation: CASSLSGQDYGYTF.

This clonotype was seen a few times. The gene calls are TRBV7-2 and TRBJ2-3; D is possibly TRBD2 (6 bases). V was cut by 1 base and J by 12 bases, with 17 bases left in between. Germline values: CDR1 SGHTA, CDR2 FQGNSA. This CDR3 comprises 14 residues. The CDR3: CASSLGDRGTPQYF. Written as DNA, the CDR3 is TGTGCCAGCAGCTTAGGGGATCGGGGGACTCCTCAGTATTTT.

In regard to this clonotype: A read error may account for a junction end that differs from germline. The chain couples TRBV9 to TRBJ2-2, with a weak D call TRBD2 (6 bases). CDR1 and CDR2 (germline): SGDLS, YYNGEE. The CDR3 has 15 residues. The CDR3 DNA sequence: TGTGCCAGCAGGAGTCGGGGGTCGGACACCAGGGAGCTGTTTTTT. This gives the protein CASRSRGSDTRELFF.

This rearrangement joins TRBV6-5 to TRBJ2-1, with 10 bases aligning to TRBD2. The DNA matches TRBJ2-5 better at its end, which makes the J call doubtful. The germline gives CDR1 MNHEY, CDR2 SVGAGI. CDR3 length: 16 residues. The CDR3 is CASSSSGRAILETQYF. The CDR3, as DNA: TGTGCCAGCAGTTCGAGCGGGAGGGCCATCTTGGAGACCCAGTACTTC.

A few counts support this clonotype. The chain recombines TRBV3-1 with TRBJ2-1; 8 bases match TRBD1. V lost 3 bases to trimming and J lost 2 bases; unmatched junction nucleotides: 6. The germline gives CDR1 LGHDT, CDR2 YNNKEL (reference sequence). This CDR3 is built from 16 residues. The CDR3 loop reads CASSHPDRAPYNEQFF. Written as DNA, the CDR3 is TGTGCCAGCAGCCACCCGGACAGGGCCCCCTACAATGAGCAGTTCTTC.

This clonotype has a handful of counts. The gene calls are TRBV15 and TRBJ2-3, with D perhaps matching TRBD1 (6 bases). The CDR3 runs 14 residues. The V gene lost 0 bases and the J gene lost 6 bases, with 10 bases spanning the gap. Looked up from germline, CDR1 is LNHNV and CDR2 is YYDKDF (reference sequence). The CDR3 nucleotides are TGTGCCACCAGCAGAGAACAGGGAGTCGATACGCAGTATTTT. Translating gives CATSREQGVDTQYF.

The table lists this clonotype with a few counts. The rearrangement uses TRBV28 and TRBJ2-3; 11 bases are shared with TRBD2. Germline CDR1 reads MDHEN; CDR2 reads SYDVKM. V shed 6 bases, J shed 4 bases, and the junction held 9 bases outside the gene matches. CDR3 length: 16 amino acids. CDR3 coding DNA: TGTGCCAGCAGGATAGCGGGAGGGACTAACGCAGATACGCAGTATTTT. Its translation is CASRIAGGTNADTQYF.

The gene calls are TRBV7-3 and TRBJ2-1, with D maybe TRBD2 (6 bases). The CDR3 length is 16 residues. V was clipped by 5 bases and J by 0 bases, with 14 bases between them. The germline V gene has CDR1 SGHTA and CDR2 FQGTGA. For the CDR3, the DNA is TGTGCCAGCAGCCGCCGCGGAGCGGGCTCCTACAATGAGCAGTTCTTC. Its translation is CASSRRGAGSYNEQFF.